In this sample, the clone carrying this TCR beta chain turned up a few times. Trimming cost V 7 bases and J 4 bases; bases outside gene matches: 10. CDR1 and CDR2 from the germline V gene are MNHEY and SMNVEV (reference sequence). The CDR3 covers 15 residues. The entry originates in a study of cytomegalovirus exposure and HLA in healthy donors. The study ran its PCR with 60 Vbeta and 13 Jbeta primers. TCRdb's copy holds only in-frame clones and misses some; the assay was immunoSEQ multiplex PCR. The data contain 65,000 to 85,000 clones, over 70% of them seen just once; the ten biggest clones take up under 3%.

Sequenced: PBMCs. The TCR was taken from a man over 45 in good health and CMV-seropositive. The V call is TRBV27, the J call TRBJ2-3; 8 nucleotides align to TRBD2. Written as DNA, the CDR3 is TGTGCCAGCACAATAGCGGGATTAATTTCAGATACGCAGTATTTT. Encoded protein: CASTIAGLISDTQYF.